A selection of T cell receptor beta chains follows, all from one sample in a study of vaccination and CD4 T cells after COVID-19. TCRdb recomputed calls from the PCR reads with MiXCR, one row per CDR3 protein. The table includes roughly 16,000 distinct CDR3 sequences, about three quarters detected once. Antigen specificity for these receptors is unknown. Sequenced sample: CD4+ T cells from blood, cultured in vitro. These TCRs come from a human donor who had recovered from COVID-19. The CDR3 runs from the conserved cysteine through the conserved F or W. Fields, in order: V gene, D gene, clone size, J gene, CDR3 DNA, CDR3 protein. A D gene is named only where the DNA matches it firmly. Clone size is shown for a subset of rows, as once, few, many or a class of expanded clone.

V gene: TRBV20-1; D gene: TRBD2; clone size: .; J gene: TRBJ2-3; CDR3 DNA: TGCAGTCATAGCGGGAGGGGCACAGATACGCAGTATTTT; CDR3 protein: CSHSGRGTDTQYF
V gene: TRBV20-1; D gene: .; clone size: few; J gene: TRBJ1-5; CDR3 DNA: TGCAGTGCTAGAGATGGCAGGGGTTTTGGCAATCAGCCCCAGCATTTT; CDR3 protein: CSARDGRGFGNQPQHF
V gene: TRBV11-2; D gene: .; clone size: large; J gene: TRBJ2-7; CDR3 DNA: TGTGCCAGCAGCTTAGGTCCGGGACCCTCTAACGAGCAGTACTTC; CDR3 protein: CASSLGPGPSNEQYF
V gene: TRBV27; D gene: .; clone size: few; J gene: TRBJ2-3; CDR3 DNA: TGTGCCAGCAGCGGAGGGTCCTTGAACACAGATACGCAGTATTTT; CDR3 protein: CASSGGSLNTDTQYF
V gene: TRBV7-2; D gene: .; clone size: .; J gene: TRBJ1-3; CDR3 DNA: TGTGCCAGCAGCTTAGGATTTAGAGGCAGTACTGGAAACACCATATATTTT; CDR3 protein: CASSLGFRGSTGNTIYF
V gene: TRBV20-1; D gene: .; clone size: .; J gene: TRBJ2-1; CDR3 DNA: TGCAGTGCCTCTCTCTCCCGAACCAATGAGCAGTTCTTC; CDR3 protein: CSASLSRTNEQFF
V gene: TRBV6-5; D gene: .; clone size: .; J gene: TRBJ1-2; CDR3 DNA: TGTGCCAGCAGTTACGGACAGAATCACGGCTACACCTTC; CDR3 protein: CASSYGQNHGYTF
V gene: TRBV12-3/TRBV12-4; D gene: TRBD2; clone size: .; J gene: TRBJ2-1; CDR3 DNA: TGTGCCAGCAGTTTAGAAAACCCGGGACTAGCGGGGAGCTCCTACAATGAGCAGTTCTTC; CDR3 protein: CASSLENPGLAGSSYNEQFF
V gene: TRBV20-1; D gene: .; clone size: .; J gene: TRBJ2-3; CDR3 DNA: TGCAGTTTTAGAGCAGATACGCAGTATTTT; CDR3 protein: CSFRADTQYF
V gene: TRBV19; D gene: .; clone size: .; J gene: TRBJ1-1; CDR3 DNA: TGTGCCAGTAACCCCGGTTGGGAGACCACTGAAGCTTTCTTT; CDR3 protein: CASNPGWETTEAFF
V gene: TRBV20-1; D gene: TRBD2; clone size: .; J gene: TRBJ2-3; CDR3 DNA: TGCAGTGCTAGCCTAGGGACTAGCGGGAGGATGGCGTATTTT; CDR3 protein: CSASLGTSGRMAYF
V gene: TRBV27; D gene: TRBD1; clone size: .; J gene: TRBJ1-1; CDR3 DNA: TGTGCCAGCAGTTTAGGGCGGACAGGGGGGCCCTGGGCCACCGCTTTCTTT; CDR3 protein: CASSLGRTGGPWATAFF
V gene: TRBV20-1; D gene: .; clone size: .; J gene: TRBJ2-5; CDR3 DNA: TGCAGTGCTAGGCCCCCGGGGCCGTACCAAGAGACCCAGTACTTC; CDR3 protein: CSARPPGPYQETQYF
V gene: TRBV28; D gene: TRBD1; clone size: .; J gene: TRBJ2-7; CDR3 DNA: TGTGCCAGCAGTCCGCCCGGGACAGCATCCTACGAGCAGTACTTC; CDR3 protein: CASSPPGTASYEQYF
V gene: TRBV6-1; D gene: .; clone size: .; J gene: TRBJ2-7; CDR3 DNA: TGTGCCAGTACCTTACAGTTTCGCTACGAGCAGTACTTC; CDR3 protein: CASTLQFRYEQYF
V gene: TRBV20-1; D gene: .; clone size: few; J gene: TRBJ1-5; CDR3 DNA: TGCAGTGCTAGTAATCAGCCCCAGCATTTT; CDR3 protein: CSASNQPQHF
V gene: TRBV5-8; D gene: .; clone size: .; J gene: TRBJ1-6; CDR3 DNA: TGTGCCAGCAGCGCACACCGGGGAAGCTCCTATAATTCACCCCTCCACTTT; CDR3 protein: CASSAHRGSSYNSPLHF
V gene: TRBV19; D gene: TRBD1; clone size: .; J gene: TRBJ1-5; CDR3 DNA: TGTGCCAGTACCGGCCACGGGACAGCAAATCCATTGGCAAGCAATCAGCCCCAGCATTTT; CDR3 protein: CASTGHGTANPLASNQPQHF
V gene: TRBV20-1; D gene: .; clone size: .; J gene: TRBJ1-6; CDR3 DNA: TGCAGTGCTAGAGAGGGCGGCTCCTATAATTCACCCCTCCACTTT; CDR3 protein: CSAREGGSYNSPLHF
V gene: TRBV7-9; D gene: .; clone size: .; J gene: TRBJ1-2; CDR3 DNA: TGTGCCAGCAGCTTAGTGGGGGCCCGAAATAACTATGGCTACACCTTC; CDR3 protein: CASSLVGARNNYGYTF
V gene: TRBV20-1; D gene: .; clone size: few; J gene: TRBJ1-2; CDR3 DNA: TGCAGTGCCGCAAAAGGATCATTGGCCTATGGCTACACCTTC; CDR3 protein: CSAAKGSLAYGYTF
V gene: TRBV30; D gene: .; clone size: few; J gene: TRBJ1-1; CDR3 DNA: TGTGCCTGGGGGTCCACTGAAGCTTTCTTT; CDR3 protein: CAWGSTEAFF
V gene: TRBV12-3/TRBV12-4; D gene: .; clone size: once; J gene: TRBJ1-2; CDR3 DNA: TGTGCCAGCAGGTCATGGGTTGTTGGATATGGCTACACCTTC; CDR3 protein: CASRSWVVGYGYTF
V gene: TRBV19; D gene: .; clone size: .; J gene: TRBJ2-5; CDR3 DNA: TGTGCCAGTAGTAACGGGCTAGCGAGAGAGACCCAGTACTTC; CDR3 protein: CASSNGLARETQYF
V gene: TRBV7-2; D gene: .; clone size: .; J gene: TRBJ1-5; CDR3 DNA: TGTGCCAGCAGCTTATTTTTCGATCAGCCCCAGCATTTT; CDR3 protein: CASSLFFDQPQHF
V gene: TRBV15; D gene: .; clone size: .; J gene: TRBJ1-5; CDR3 DNA: TGTGCCACCAGGACCGGAGGTACTCGCAATCAGCCCCAGCATTTT; CDR3 protein: CATRTGGTRNQPQHF
V gene: TRBV18; D gene: TRBD1; clone size: once; J gene: TRBJ1-5; CDR3 DNA: TGTGCCAGCTCACGGGACAGGGGGCAGGGTCAGCCCCAGCATTTT; CDR3 protein: CASSRDRGQGQPQHF
V gene: TRBV20-1; D gene: TRBD1; clone size: .; J gene: TRBJ1-6; CDR3 DNA: TGCAGTGCTACCCTAGGACAGGGAAATTCACCCCTCCACTTT; CDR3 protein: CSATLGQGNSPLHF
V gene: TRBV6-1; D gene: .; clone size: medium-sized; J gene: TRBJ1-5; CDR3 DNA: TGTGCCAGCAGCGCCCCGAAGGGGCAGGGGCGGAATCAGCCCCAGCATTTT; CDR3 protein: CASSAPKGQGRNQPQHF
V gene: TRBV7-2; D gene: .; clone size: .; J gene: TRBJ2-1; CDR3 DNA: TGTGCCAGCAGCTCTAGCCGGGACGGGTACAATGAGCAGTTCTTC; CDR3 protein: CASSSSRDGYNEQFF
V gene: TRBV6-2/TRBV6-3; D gene: TRBD2; clone size: .; J gene: TRBJ2-7; CDR3 DNA: TGTGCCAGCAGTTACGTTGGGAGGGGACCATCCTACGAGCAGTACTTC; CDR3 protein: CASSYVGRGPSYEQYF
V gene: TRBV20-1; D gene: .; clone size: few; J gene: TRBJ2-4; CDR3 DNA: TGCAGTGCCCCCGAAACGTGGTCGGATAACATTCAGTACTTC; CDR3 protein: CSAPETWSDNIQYF
V gene: TRBV7-2; D gene: .; clone size: once; J gene: TRBJ1-6; CDR3 DNA: TGTGCCAGCAGCCCTCAGGGTGGAGGTTATAATTCACCCCTCCACTTT; CDR3 protein: CASSPQGGGYNSPLHF
V gene: TRBV28; D gene: .; clone size: .; J gene: TRBJ1-5; CDR3 DNA: TGTGCCAGCATTCCCCGGTCGCCAGTCTTCAATCAGCCCCAGCATTTT; CDR3 protein: CASIPRSPVFNQPQHF
V gene: TRBV7-2; D gene: TRBD1; clone size: .; J gene: TRBJ1-6; CDR3 DNA: TGTGCCAGCAGCCCGGGACAGGGTCCGGGACCCCTCCACTTT; CDR3 protein: CASSPGQGPGPLHF
V gene: TRBV6-5; D gene: .; clone size: .; J gene: TRBJ2-1; CDR3 DNA: TGTGCCAGCAGTTACTCGAAGTTTCTAGCCCCCTCGTACAATGAGCAGTTCTTC; CDR3 protein: CASSYSKFLAPSYNEQFF
V gene: TRBV6-5; D gene: TRBD2; clone size: .; J gene: TRBJ2-7; CDR3 DNA: TGTGCCAGCAGTTACTCTAGCGGGTTGAAGGTCTCCTACGAGCAGTACTTC; CDR3 protein: CASSYSSGLKVSYEQYF
V gene: TRBV28; D gene: TRBD2; clone size: few; J gene: TRBJ2-1; CDR3 DNA: TGTGCCAGCACCGTACTAGCGGGAGGAGGTAATGAGCAGTTCTTC; CDR3 protein: CASTVLAGGGNEQFF
V gene: TRBV20-1; D gene: .; clone size: few; J gene: TRBJ1-6; CDR3 DNA: TGCAGTGCCGAGGGCCCGGGTAGGAATTCACCCCTCCACTTT; CDR3 protein: CSAEGPGRNSPLHF